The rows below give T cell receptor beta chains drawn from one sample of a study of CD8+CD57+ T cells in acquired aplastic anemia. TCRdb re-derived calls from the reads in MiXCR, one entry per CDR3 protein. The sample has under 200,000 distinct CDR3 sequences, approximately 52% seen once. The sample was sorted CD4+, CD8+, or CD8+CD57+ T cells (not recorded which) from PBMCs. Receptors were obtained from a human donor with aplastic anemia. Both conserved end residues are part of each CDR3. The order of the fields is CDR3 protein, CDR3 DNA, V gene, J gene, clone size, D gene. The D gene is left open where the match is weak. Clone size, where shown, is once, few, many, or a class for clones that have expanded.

CATRTESNSPLHF	TGTGCCACCCGGACGGAGAGTAATTCACCCCTCCACTTT	TRBV19	TRBJ1-6	-	-
CASRRQGETQYF	TGTGCCAGCAGGAGACAGGGGGAGACCCAGTACTTC	TRBV7-2	TRBJ2-5	-	TRBD1
CASKPRGVSSYEQYF	TGTGCCAGCAAGCCTCGAGGAGTGAGCTCCTACGAGCAGTACTTC	TRBV6-5	TRBJ2-7	many	-
CASSPRGEDGYTF	TGCGCCAGCAGCCCCCGGGGGGAGGATGGCTACACCTTC	TRBV5-1	TRBJ1-2	-	-
CAIRWTSGGLETQYF	TGTGCCATCAGGTGGACTAGCGGCGGTCTAGAGACCCAGTACTTC	TRBV10-3	TRBJ2-5	-	TRBD2
CASSLEGGRHQGYTF	TGCGCCAGCAGCTTGGAGGGGGGCAGGCACCAGGGCTACACCTTC	TRBV5-1	TRBJ1-2	many	-
CASSKDKNTEAFF	TGTGCCAGCAGTAAGGACAAGAACACTGAAGCTTTCTTT	TRBV2	TRBJ1-1	-	-
CSAPKGTINEQFF	TGCAGTGCTCCGAAGGGGACGATCAATGAGCAGTTCTTC	TRBV20-1	TRBJ2-1	many	-
CASSPFVGGYTF	TGTGCCAGCAGCCCTTTTGTGGGTGGCTACACCTTC	TRBV14	TRBJ1-2	many	-
CASSSTEGGYEQYF	TGTGCCAGCAGCTCCACTGAAGGGGGCTACGAGCAGTACTTC	TRBV11-1	TRBJ2-7	many	-
CASSARGDRVAYEQYF	TGTGCCAGCAGTGCTAGGGGGGACAGGGTAGCCTACGAGCAGTACTTC	TRBV25-1	TRBJ2-7	once	TRBD1
CASSPTDGLSYEQYF	TGCGCCAGCAGCCCAACGGACGGACTGTCCTACGAGCAGTACTTC	TRBV4-1	TRBJ2-7	few	-
CSVVDGRRDEQYF	TGCAGCGTTGTTGATGGGAGGAGGGACGAGCAGTACTTC	TRBV29-1	TRBJ2-7	few	-
CATSTTRELFF	TGTGCCACTTCGACCACCCGGGAGCTGTTTTTT	TRBV24-1	TRBJ2-2	few	-
CASSSTRLTEEKLFF	TGTGCCAGCAGCTCAACTCGGCTTACGGAGGAAAAACTGTTTTTT	TRBV13	TRBJ1-4	many	-
CASGWEAADTQYF	TGTGCCAGTGGGTGGGAGGCCGCAGATACGCAGTACTTT	TRBV2	TRBJ2-3	-	-
CASSPRLAGVSNTGELFF	TGCGCCAGCAGCCCCCGACTAGCGGGGGTTTCGAACACCGGGGAGCTGTTTTTT	TRBV4-3	TRBJ2-2	many	TRBD2
CASSEALGRVNTGELFF	TGTGCCAGCAGTGAAGCGCTTGGGAGGGTCAACACCGGGGAGCTGTTTTTT	TRBV2	TRBJ2-2	-	TRBD2
CATSRDPRGGGELFF	TGTGCCACCAGCAGAGATCCGAGAGGGGGCGGGGAGCTGTTTTTT	TRBV15	TRBJ2-2	-	-
CASSKAGGSYEQYF	TGCGCCAGCAGCAAAGCCGGGGGCTCCTACGAGCAGTACTTC	TRBV10-1	TRBJ2-7	-	-
CASSQEGGQPQHF	TGCGCCAGCAGCCAAGAGGGGGGGCAGCCCCAGCATTTT	TRBV4-1	TRBJ1-5	many	-
CSARDPRVNTEAFF	TGCAGTGCTAGAGATCCGAGGGTGAACACTGAAGCTTTCTTT	TRBV20-1	TRBJ1-1	-	-
CASSEALGTGEEQFF	TGTGCCAGCAGTGAAGCGCTAGGGACAGGGGAAGAGCAGTTCTTC	TRBV2	TRBJ2-1	many	TRBD1
CASSERGGSQYQPQHF	TGTGCCAGCAGTGAAAGAGGGGGCTCGCAGTATCAGCCCCAGCATTTT	TRBV6-1	TRBJ1-5	many	TRBD1
CASSLGGADTEAFF	TGTGCCAGTAGTCTGGGGGGCGCGGACACTGAAGCTTTCTTT	TRBV19	TRBJ1-1	-	-